Shown below are 8 T cell receptor beta chains from a single sample sequenced in a study of cytomegalovirus exposure and HLA in healthy donors (TCRdb year 2017). The method behind the library was the immunoSEQ multiplex PCR assay. For the multiplex PCR, a mixture combining 60 forward primers for TCR Vbeta segments and 13 reverse primers for TCR Jbeta segments was used. The clones in this table, taken by TCRdb from immuneACCESS, are in-frame only. Not every clone is retained; where verified, under half of the shortfall comes from an unresolved V gene, and the cause of the rest is unknown. This sample has some 95,000 clones in its table, and around 77% of those were observed once. Together, the top ten hold less than 8% of the sample. The sample consisted of PBMCs. These receptors all stem from a man between 25 and 39 years old in good health and CMV-seronegative.

This clone was detected only once. This CDR3 reads CASSSGTGKSSYEQYF. For the CDR3, the DNA is TGTGCCAGCAGTTCCGGGACTGGAAAAAGCTCCTACGAGCAGTACTTC. This chain connects TRBV5-4 to TRBJ2-7; possible D gene TRBD2, 6 bases. Per germline, CDR1 SGHNT and CDR2 YYREEE (reference sequence). The CDR3 runs to 16 residues. V was shortened by 5 bases and J by 0 bases, with 18 bases between the two germline ends.

CDR3 in DNA: TGTGCCAGCAGCTTAGCGCGGGGTCGAGGGCAGCCCCAGCATTTT. Translating it yields CASSLARGRGQPQHF. The rearrangement links TRBV7-2 to TRBJ1-5; D unresolved. V gave up 0 bases and J gave up 7 bases, with 13 bases separating them. The CDR3 length is 15 residues. CDR1 and CDR2 from the germline V gene are SGHTA and FQGNSA. The whole variable domain, remainder taken from reference TRBV7-2 and TRBJ1-5, is GAGVSQSPSNKVTEKGKDVELRCDPISGHTALYWYRQSLGQGLEFLIYFQGNSAPDKSGLPSDRFSAERTGGSVSTLTIQRTQQEDSAVYLCASSLARGRGQPQHFGDGTRLSIL.

The chain links TRBV15 to TRBJ1-3, with a weak D call TRBD1 (5 bases). Germline V gives CDR1 LNHNV, CDR2 YYDKDF (reference sequence). The V end lost 0 bases, the J end lost 4 bases, and 16 bases lay between the germline ends. The CDR3 loop spans 17 amino acids. CDR3 nucleotides: TGTGCCACCAGCAGAGATGGTTCAGGGTTGGGAGGAAACACCATATATTTT. It encodes CATSRDGSGLGGNTIYF.

V gene TRBV7-2 combines with J gene TRBJ1-1; 7 nucleotides agree with TRBD1. Trimming took 6 bases from V and 6 from J; bases not matched to a gene: 7. This CDR3 has 13 amino acids. The germline V gene encodes CDR1 SGHTA and CDR2 FQGNSA. The CDR3 DNA is TGTGCCAGCAGTTCTTCAGACAGGGCTGAAGCTTTCTTT. This gives the protein CASSSSDRAEAFF.

The V and J genes are TRBV7-9 and TRBJ1-1; 7 positions match TRBD1. Trimming took 5 bases from V and 8 from J; bases not matched to a gene: 11. The germline V gene has CDR1 SEHNR and CDR2 FQNEAQ (reference sequence). CDR3 length equals 14 residues. CDR3 sequence (DNA): TGTGCCAGCAGCCTTTTAGACAGGGCTGGGGAAGCTTTCTTT. This codes for CASSLLDRAGEAFF.

The chain combines TRBV7-6 with TRBJ2-7, with 7 bases matching TRBD1. V lost 1 base to trimming and J lost 3 bases; unmatched junction nucleotides: 3. The CDR3 length is 14 residues. Germline CDR1 is SGHVS and CDR2 is FNYEAQ. For the CDR3, the DNA is TGTGCCAGCAGCTTAGGACAGGGTTTCTACGAGCAGTACTTC. Its protein product is CASSLGQGFYEQYF.

The rearrangement links TRBV27 to TRBJ1-2, with D possibly matching TRBD1 (5 bases). Germline-derived CDR1 and CDR2 are MNHEY and SMNVEV (reference sequence). This CDR3 has 15 residues. V dropped 0 bases and J dropped 4 bases, with 12 bases sitting between them. Here the CDR3 reads CASSLSTGGLYGYTF. CDR3 sequence (DNA): TGTGCCAGCAGTTTATCTACAGGCGGCCTCTATGGCTACACCTTC.

This clone was detected only a few times. V and J are TRBV2 and TRBJ2-2, with 15 positions matching TRBD2. The CDR3 loop spans 18 amino acids. V shed 1 base, J shed 5 bases, and the junction held 5 bases outside the gene matches. From germline, CDR1 is SNHLY and CDR2 FYNNEI. CDR3 DNA: TGTGCCAGCAGTGAAGTGGGACTAGCGGGGGGCCTGACCGGGGAGCTGTTTTTT. Its translation: CASSEVGLAGGLTGELFF.